The present entry profiles one TCR beta chain with its context. The antigen remains undetermined. The data were taken from a study of OX40 agonist ivuxolimab in advanced cancers. Study results and caveats: Among the lowest peripheral clonal expansion occurred in 0.1-3.0 mg/kg partial responders.

Profiled with immunoSEQ multiplex PCR; TCRdb holds only in-frame clones, not every one. The data contain roughly 70,000 clones, more than 80% of them singletons. Sequencing used CD4+ or CD8+ T cells sorted from blood, obtained in a trial of the OX40 agonist ivuxolimab. The TCR comes from an adult with an advanced solid tumor such as melanoma, head and neck, liver or kidney cancer.

CDR3 amino acids: CATADRVYNEQFF. The CDR3 region has the DNA TGTGCCACCGCTGACAGGGTCTACAATGAGCAGTTCTTC. This rearrangement joins TRBV28 to TRBJ2-1; 7 nucleotides line up with TRBD1. This CDR3 is 13 amino acids long. Looked up from germline, CDR1 is MDHEN and CDR2 is SYDVKM. V gave up 10 bases and J gave up 3 bases; unmatched junction bases: 6.